This entry lists 9 T cell receptor beta chains sequenced from one sample in a study of identifying expanded T cells in peripheral blood. The method was immunoSEQ multiplex PCR; TCRdb's version includes in-frame clones alone and lacks a portion of them. Of about 89,000 clones in the sample, 75% to 90% are singletons; the top ten hold roughly 5.5%. The sequencing sample was made of blood. Receptors originate from a person aged 18-70 years in good health.

The chain has TRBV6-6 and TRBJ1-1; D is undetermined. Trimming removed 2 bases at V and 8 bases at J, with 15 bases between. Germline V gene lookup returns CDR1 MNHNY and CDR2 SVGAGI (reference sequence). The length of the CDR3 is 14 residues. The chain's CDR3 is CASSYPPPGPEAFF. As DNA, the CDR3 is TGTGCCAGCAGTTACCCGCCCCCCGGCCCCGAAGCTTTCTTT.

The chain has TRBV4-3 and TRBJ2-2; D remains ambiguous. The CDR3 sequence is 15 residues long. The V gene lost 0 bases and the J gene lost 7 bases, with 12 bases spanning the gap. Per the germline V gene, CDR1 is LGHNA and CDR2 is YSLEER. CDR3 amino acids: CASSQDRNAVGELFF. CDR3 DNA: TGCGCCAGCAGCCAAGATAGGAATGCGGTCGGGGAGCTGTTTTTT.

The CDR3, as DNA: TGTGCCAGCAGATCAAGGCGGCAGAATAACTATGGCTACACCTTC. Its protein is CASRSRRQNNYGYTF. This chain uses TRBV7-2 with TRBJ1-2, with D hard to call. Between the trimmed V and J ends, which lost 6 bases and 1 base, there was a span of 15 bases. The CDR3 spans 15 residues. Germline V CDR1 and CDR2: SGHTA, FQGNSA. Combining the CDR3 with reference TRBV7-2 and TRBJ1-2 gives the whole variable domain GAGVSQSPSNKVTEKGKDVELRCDPISGHTALYWYRQSLGQGLEFLIYFQGNSAPDKSGLPSDRFSAERTGGSVSTLTIQRTQQEDSAVYLCASRSRRQNNYGYTFGSGTRLTVV.

In this sample, this clone turned up once. The chain links TRBV5-5 to TRBJ2-7, with 9 bases identical to TRBD1. V shed 1 base and J 4 bases; nucleotides not matched to a gene: 6. CDR3 size: 15 residues. Germline CDR1 reads SGHKS; CDR2 reads YYEKEE (reference sequence). The CDR3 coding sequence is TGTGCCAGCAGCTTGTCACAGGGGGCTAGTTACGAGCAGTACTTC. Its protein is CASSLSQGASYEQYF.

The chain recombines TRBV5-4 with TRBJ1-2; unclear D gene. Trimming pared 1 base from V and 0 bases from J, leaving 7 bases between. Per the germline V gene, CDR1 is SGHNT and CDR2 is YYREEE (reference sequence). The CDR3 contains 14 residues. The DNA of the CDR3 is TGTGCCAGCAGCTTGCGTGGGGCTAACTATGGCTACACCTTC. Protein sequence: CASSLRGANYGYTF.

V is TRBV21-1 and J is TRBJ2-7; the table's D call TRBD1 went unverified against the DNA. TRBV21-1 represents a pseudogene. The length of the CDR3 is 15 residues. In nucleotides, the CDR3 is TGTGCCAGCAGCCACGGACAGGGTGGGATCTACGAGCAGTACTTC. Residues: CASSHGQGGIYEQYF.

This clone came up once. CDR3: CASSPSQRGFGGYTF. DNA of the CDR3: TGTGCCAGCAGCCCCTCCCAGCGGGGATTCGGTGGCTACACCTTC. The gene calls are TRBV5-6 and TRBJ1-2, with D uncertain. CDR1 SGHDT and CDR2 YYEEEE come from the germline V gene. V lost 4 bases, J lost 7 bases, and 20 bases lay in between. This CDR3 spans 15 amino acids.

The rearrangement links TRBV5-1 to TRBJ1-1; TRBD1 matches at 8 bases. The CDR3 consists of 15 residues. Germline CDR1 SGHRS, CDR2 YFSETQ. Losses at the gene ends were 7 bases for V and 1 base for J; bases not matched to a gene: 9. This CDR3 reads CASRSRTGSNTEAFF. CDR3 sequence (DNA): TGCGCCAGCCGCTCGAGGACAGGGTCGAACACTGAAGCTTTCTTT. Filled out from reference TRBV5-1 and TRBJ1-1, the complete variable domain reads KAGVTQTPRYLIKTRGQQVTLSCSPISGHRSVSWYQQTPGQGLQFLFEYFSETQRNKGNFPGRFSGRQFSNSRSEMNVSTLELGDSALYLCASRSRTGSNTEAFFGQGTRLTVV.

This clone has a single count. This rearrangement joins TRBV7-2 to TRBJ2-7; the match to TRBD1 covers 8 bases. The CDR3 loop spans 14 amino acids. Germline assignment: CDR1 SGHTA and CDR2 FQGNSA. Trimming removed 3 bases from V and 2 bases from J; junction bases left unmatched: 3. The CDR3 loop reads CASSFQGAPYEQYF. The CDR3 region has the DNA TGTGCCAGCAGCTTTCAGGGGGCTCCCTACGAGCAGTACTTC.